This T cell receptor beta chain was captured in a study of blood T cell repertoires in COVID-19 (dated by TCRdb to about 2020). Study-level background: Samples from collaborators originated in the United States, Italy and Spain and spanned both the acute and convalescent phases of COVID-19. The prospective study material was composed of cDNA or gDNA derived from T cells, B-cell-depleted T cells, or PBMCs. Subjects who had been exposed to COVID-19, were actively infected with it, or had recovered from it provided the deeply sampled blood TCRbeta repertoires that made up the dataset. The repertoires were made available in a free public database intended to serve as a resource for research on the immune response to SARS-CoV-2. The samples were drawn from the first 160 participants of the ongoing ImmuneRACE study and from under 1,500 subjects provided by 6 global collaborators. Nearly every sample came with metadata listing a de-identified subject ID, COVID-19 status, age in years and sex. Where available, HLA class I and class II types were taken from metadata supplied by the sample provider and were not determined by assay-based typing. What the authors observed across the whole study: The quantity of clinical and demographic metadata differed by source and by participant and was supplied without curation.

The CDR3 runs 15 amino acids, cysteine and phenylalanine included. Solely the CDR3 DNA is kept, with 45 bases framed from the first base. Looking up the germline V gene (reference sequence) yields CDR1 SEHNR and CDR2 FQNEAQ. V is shortened by 10 bases, J by 4 bases, and the region joining them spans 19 bases. As for this clone: It lacks a known antigen. Within one base of it there is no much larger clone, and no base qualities were kept.

Participants in the prospective study were enrolled through a virtual design, were aged roughly 18 to 90 years, and lived in 24 United States geographic areas. Cohort assignment in the prospective study relied on participant-reported clinical history from a screening survey and a study questionnaire. Recovered participants in ImmuneRACE Cohort 3 were defined as having two consecutive negative NP/OP PCR tests, clearance from a healthcare professional, or resolution of symptoms. In the prospective study, whole blood, serum and a nasopharyngeal or oropharyngeal swab were collected from each participant by mobile phlebotomists. Prospective study participants could optionally give additional blood draws and questionnaires over a roughly 2-month period. Before DNA extraction, blood samples from the prospective study were shipped at room temperature or frozen. The immunoSEQ Assay, a bias-controlled multiplex PCR, was used to amplify TCRbeta CDR3 regions from genomic DNA. The paper's data handling went like this. The number of nucleated cells in each sample was estimated from the amplification of reference gene primers within the assay. Sequence reads were collapsed and filtered to measure the absolute abundance of every unique TCRbeta CDR3 rearrangement. For each sample, productive Simpson clonality was calculated by taking the square root of Simpson's diversity index across productive rearrangements. Here the immuneACCESS table is served through TCRdb, limited to in-frame sequences with V and J called. Missing clones are a known gap in these copies; in checked studies unresolved V genes cover under half, and the rest lacks a known reason. V, J and clone size were drawn from that table, and D and trimming were deduced from the DNA. Present in this sample are 130,000 or so clones, roughly 84% of which were seen just once. Of the sample, under 4% is held by the ten largest clones.

The TCR comes from a woman aged 30 to 39 who had recovered from COVID-19. The source material was PBMCs or T cells enriched from blood (not recorded which). The receptor chain draws on TRBV7-9 and TRBJ1-4; the D gene is possibly TRBD1, with 6 bases matching. The CDR3 loop reads CATRIGQGINEKLFF. At the DNA level, the sequence is TGTGCCACACGGATTGGGCAGGGGATTAATGAAAAACTGTTTTTT.